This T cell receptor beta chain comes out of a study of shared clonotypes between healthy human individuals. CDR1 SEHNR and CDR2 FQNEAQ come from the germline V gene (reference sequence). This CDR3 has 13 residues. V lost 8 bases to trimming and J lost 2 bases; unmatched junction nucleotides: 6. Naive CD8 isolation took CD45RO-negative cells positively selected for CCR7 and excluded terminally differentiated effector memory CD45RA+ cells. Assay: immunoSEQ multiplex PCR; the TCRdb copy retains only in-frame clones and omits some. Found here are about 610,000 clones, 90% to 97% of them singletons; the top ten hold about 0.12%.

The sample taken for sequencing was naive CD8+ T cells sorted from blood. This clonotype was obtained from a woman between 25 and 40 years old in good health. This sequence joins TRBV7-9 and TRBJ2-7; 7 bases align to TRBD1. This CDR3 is CASGGQLTYEQYF. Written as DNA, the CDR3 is TGTGCCAGCGGGGGACAGTTAACCTACGAGCAGTACTTC.